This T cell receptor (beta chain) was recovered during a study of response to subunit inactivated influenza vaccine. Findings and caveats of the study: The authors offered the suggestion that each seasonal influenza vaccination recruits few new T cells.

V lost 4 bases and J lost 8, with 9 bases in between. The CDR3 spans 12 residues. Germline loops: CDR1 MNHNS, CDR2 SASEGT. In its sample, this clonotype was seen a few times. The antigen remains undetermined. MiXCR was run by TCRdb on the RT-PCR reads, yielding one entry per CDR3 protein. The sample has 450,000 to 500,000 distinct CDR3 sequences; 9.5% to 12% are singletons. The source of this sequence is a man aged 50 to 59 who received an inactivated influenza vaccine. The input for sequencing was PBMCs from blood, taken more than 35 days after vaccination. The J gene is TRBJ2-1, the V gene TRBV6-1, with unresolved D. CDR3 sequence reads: CASSAFVDEQFF. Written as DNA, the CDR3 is TGTGCCAGCAGTGCTTTCGTCGATGAGCAGTTCTTC.